This T cell receptor beta chain was sequenced in a study of T cells in Graves' hyperthyroidism and ophthalmopathy (dated by TCRdb to between 2018 and 2021). For context, the study as a whole: Peripheral blood samples were taken at the time of initial diagnosis, prior to any treatment. After blood sampling, hyperthyroidism patients were treated with methimazole at a starting dose of 30 mg daily, and ophthalmopathy patients were treated with high-dose intravenous methylprednisolone. According to the paper, TCR Vbeta CDR3 sequencing was carried out on approximately 140 peripheral blood samples, which came from fewer than 50 ophthalmopathy, approximately 72 hyperthyroidism and roughly 17 progressor patients. The approximately 98 discovery patients were randomly divided into training and test sets at a 7:3 ratio. To identify distinguishing TCR V-J signatures, a discovery cohort of around 98 patients was used, comprising some 43 with Graves' ophthalmopathy and around 60 with stable Graves' hyperthyroidism. In more than 5 Graves' hyperthyroidism patients, the study also compared T-cell repertoires from thyroid tissue with T-cell repertoires from blood. Whether ophthalmopathy could be predicted prospectively was tested in an independent validation cohort made up of approximately 19 hyperthyroidism patients plus 17 patients who later progressed to ophthalmopathy. On the study overall, not on this receptor specifically: A 13 V-J signature model separated ophthalmopathy from stable hyperthyroidism, with roughly 88% sensitivity and 81.08% specificity in cross-validation and 80%/75% in testing. No statistical method was used to fix the sample size in advance, and group allocation was not hidden from the investigators. In validation, the model predicted progression to ophthalmopathy a median of about 6 months before onset, with 70% to 71% sensitivity and 72.22% specificity. Most expanded thyroid clonotypes (frequency above 0.001) were also detected in blood, suggesting blood repertoires may reflect thyroid immune responses.

In the ophthalmopathy patients, disease was moderately to severely active, with a Clinical Activity Score of 3 or more, a NOSPECS grade of 4 or more, and a duration of less than 3 months. Exclusion was applied to patients with uncontrolled infections, other autoimmune diseases, pregnancy or lactation. Diagnoses relied on clinical symptoms, serum thyroxine and TRAb, thyroid ultrasound and orbital computed tomography. PBMCs were separated from approximately 10 ml of fresh peripheral blood using Ficoll-Paque density gradient centrifugation. Total RNA was extracted with Trizol reagent, and quality was checked on an Agilent 2100 Bioanalyzer. Concerning this clonotype: No cognate antigen has been identified for it. Base qualities were left out, and no much larger clone turns up one base away.

Amplification of TCR beta CDR3 regions was carried out from RNA transcripts. For the first round of RT-PCR on the TCR CDR3, the HTBI primer set was used together with the Qiagen OneStep RT-PCR kit. Libraries were constructed in a second round of multiplex PCR, after which size selection and purification were performed. The libraries were sequenced on an Illumina HiSeq2000 using paired-end 100 bp reads. Regarding the original processing steps: SOAPnuke was used to process the raw data, with reads discarded if the reads contained adapters or uncalled bases, had a mean Phred below 15, or lacked an exact constant-primer or identifier match. COPE v1.2.5 was used to merge high-quality paired reads, and clonotypes were defined as unique nucleotide sequences. MiTCR v1.1 was used to align clonotypes to the IMGT TRBV, TRBD and TRBJ reference segments. The analysis included only V-J combinations with a frequency above 0.0001, which together covered around 99% of the repertoires. The TCS score was defined as F50 (clonal expansion) divided by E x V (chaos), with BLOSUM62-based TCRdist calculated between CDR3 peptides within each V-J. Welch's t-statistics and random forest reduced approximately 520 V-J features to 13, which were used in a naive Bayes classifier (R e1071). TCRdb itself trimmed the public reads at Q25 with fastp, ran MiXCR and retained productive beta chains. CDR3 protein sequences are deduplicated, and each keeps its most common genes and DNA. The V and J calls were determined by TCRdb, not by the authors. For this sample there are about 270,000 distinct CDR3 sequences; 22% appear just once. Jointly, the top ten make up over 55% of the sample.

Germline trimming: 5 bases from V, 3 bases from J; junction bases outside gene matches: 13. Spanning cysteine to phenylalanine, the CDR3 consists of 17 amino acids. This entry keeps only the CDR3 DNA: 51 bases, framed from base 1. From the germline V gene, CDR1 is MDHEN and CDR2 is SYDVKM. The sequenced material came from blood. This chain joins TRBV28 to TRBJ2-7, with 10 central nucleotides matching TRBD2. This clonotype was obtained from a man under 40 with Graves' ophthalmopathy. The sequenced DNA is TGTGCCAGCAGTGGATGGACTAGCGGCGGACCTGTCTACGAGCAGTACTTC. Its translation is CASSGWTSGGPVYEQYF.